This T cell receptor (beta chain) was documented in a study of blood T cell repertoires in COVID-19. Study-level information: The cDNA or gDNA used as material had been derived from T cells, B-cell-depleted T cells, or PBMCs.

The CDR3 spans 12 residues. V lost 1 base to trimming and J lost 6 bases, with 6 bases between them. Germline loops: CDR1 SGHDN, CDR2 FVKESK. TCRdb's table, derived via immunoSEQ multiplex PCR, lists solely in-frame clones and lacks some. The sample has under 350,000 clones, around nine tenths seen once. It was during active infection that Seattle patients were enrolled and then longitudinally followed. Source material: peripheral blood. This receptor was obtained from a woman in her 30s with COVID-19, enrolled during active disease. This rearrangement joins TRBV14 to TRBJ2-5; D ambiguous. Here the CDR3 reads CASSQALQTQYF. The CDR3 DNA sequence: TGTGCCAGCAGCCAAGCTCTCCAGACCCAGTACTTC.